Listed here are 31 T cell receptor beta chains from one sample, sequenced in a study of graft-versus-host responses after intestinal transplantation. What these receptors recognize is not known. Some clones are missing from TCRdb's copy, which holds only in-frame ones; the method was immunoSEQ multiplex PCR. The data contain approximately 100,000 clones, about 90% of them singletons. The specimen was unstimulated CD4+ T cells sorted from spleen or lymph node cells, collected before intestinal transplant. Receptor source: a human donor who received an intestinal transplant.

This chain connects TRBV29-1 to TRBJ2-2, with 7 bases lining up with TRBD2. CDR1 is SQVTM, CDR2 ANQGSEA, per germline. CDR3 length: 12 amino acids. The V segment lost 5 bases and the J segment 5 bases; nucleotides outside the gene matches: 2. The CDR3 spells CSVRTRTGELFF. The DNA for the CDR3 is TGCAGCGTTCGGACTAGAACCGGGGAGCTGTTTTTT.

The genes are TRBV6-5 and TRBJ1-5; 12 nucleotides match TRBD1. The V gene's germline CDR1 is MNHEY and CDR2 SVGAGI. J was trimmed by 5 bases and V by 7 bases; bases with no gene match: 6. The CDR3 totals 15 residues. In DNA form, the CDR3 reads TGTGCCAGCAAGCCGGGACAGGGGGCGGATCAGCCCCAGCATTTT. It yields the protein CASKPGQGADQPQHF.

The chain employs TRBV4-2 and TRBJ2-3; perhaps TRBD2 as D (6 bases). Trimming took 1 base from V and 0 from J, leaving 14 bases between them. The CDR3 runs to 17 residues. Germline CDR1 is LGHNA and CDR2 is YNFKEQ. Written as DNA, the CDR3 is TGTGCCAGCAGCCAAGGCCCGGGACTGACTAGCACAGATACGCAGTATTTT. Translation gives CASSQGPGLTSTDTQYF.

The chain is built from TRBV7-3 and TRBJ2-2; TRBD1 matches 7 bases. V trimming: 5 bases; J trimming: 4 bases; junction bases outside the gene matches: 4. The germline V gene encodes CDR1 SGHTA and CDR2 FQGTGA. This CDR3 is 14 amino acids long. CDR3 nucleotide sequence: TGTGCCAGCAGCAAGACAGGGATCACCGGGGAGCTGTTTTTT. It specifies CASSKTGITGELFF.

This chain uses TRBV18 with TRBJ2-1, with TRBD2 matching over 13 bases. In germline, CDR1 is KGHSH, CDR2 LQKENI. V lost 2 bases, J lost 7 bases, and 2 bases stayed unmatched. The CDR3 consists of 15 residues. CDR3 in amino acids: CASSPGLAGANEQFF. DNA of the CDR3: TGTGCCAGCTCACCAGGACTAGCGGGGGCGAATGAGCAGTTCTTC. Together with reference TRBV18 and TRBJ2-1, the CDR3 gives the full variable domain: NAGVMQNPRHLVRRRGQEARLRCSPMKGHSHVYWYRQLPEEGLKFMVYLQKENIIDESGMPKERFSAEFPKEGPSILRIQQVVRGDSAAYFCASSPGLAGANEQFFGPGTRLTVL.

As for this clone: A junction boundary mismatches the germline segment, possibly from a read error. The rearrangement uses TRBV6-5 and TRBJ1-1; D remains unclear. Germline assignment: CDR1 MNHEY and CDR2 SVGAGI. There are 13 residues in the CDR3. The DNA for the CDR3 is TGTGCCAGCAGTACCCGGCCCGTCCAGCCCCTCACTTTT. It codes for CASSTRPVQPLTF.

The chain carries TRBV7-9 and TRBJ1-1, with D unresolved. The CDR3 consists of 13 residues. The germline V gene has CDR1 SEHNR and CDR2 FQNEAQ (reference sequence). Trimming stripped 4 bases from V and 4 bases from J, with 10 bases between. The CDR3 sequence: CASSWSETTEAFF. The CDR3 nucleotides are TGTGCCAGCAGCTGGTCGGAGACCACTGAAGCTTTCTTT.

This clone was detected only once. This rearrangement joins TRBV4-2 to TRBJ2-7; D uncertain. V lost 1 base and J lost 4, with 14 bases in between. This CDR3 has 15 residues. Germline V gene lookup returns CDR1 LGHNA and CDR2 YNFKEQ. The CDR3 here is CASSQALGQSYEQYF. CDR3 in DNA: TGTGCCAGCAGCCAAGCGCTAGGGCAATCATACGAGCAGTACTTC.

This clone was seen just once. The chain employs TRBV9 and TRBJ2-1; maybe TRBD2 (7 bases). V was pared by 4 bases and J by 4 bases, with 30 bases between. Germline lookup yields CDR1 SGDLS and CDR2 YYNGEE. CDR3 length: 20 amino acids. The CDR3 DNA sequence: TGTGCCAGCAGCCCCGCGGGCGGGAGAGTAGTAGGAGGGGGGTACAATGAGCAGTTCTTC. It yields the protein CASSPAGGRVVGGGYNEQFF.

The rearrangement links TRBV10-3 to TRBJ2-6; maybe TRBD2 (6 bases). The CDR3 is 19 residues long. Germline V gives CDR1 ENHRY, CDR2 SYGVKD. Trimming removed 3 bases from V and 0 bases from J, with 18 bases in between. The CDR3 DNA follows: TGTGCCATCAGTGATCCTCGGGGAGGACCGAGCTCTGGGGCCAACGTCCTGACTTTC. Amino acid sequence: CAISDPRGGPSSGANVLTF.

This chain uses TRBV29-1 with TRBJ2-5, with 8 bases aligning to TRBD1. This CDR3 has 13 amino acids. V trimming: 4 bases; J trimming: 5 bases; junction bases outside the gene matches: 6. The germline gives CDR1 SQVTM, CDR2 ANQGSEA. The CDR3 bases are TGCAGCGTTGCCAGGGGGCAGTTGGAGACCCAGTACTTC. Its translation: CSVARGQLETQYF. Drawing the rest from reference TRBV29-1 and TRBJ2-5, the complete variable domain is SAVISQKPSRDICQRGTSLTIQCQVDSQVTMMFWYRQQPGQSLTLIATANQGSEATYESGFVIDKFPISRPNLTFSTLTVSNMSPEDSSIYLCSVARGQLETQYFGPGTRLLVL.

CDR3 region: CASSSNRDRGIETQYF. DNA of the CDR3: TGTGCCAGCAGCTCGAACCGGGACAGGGGAATAGAGACCCAGTACTTC. The chain uses TRBV5-6 and TRBJ2-5; 10 positions match TRBD1. The V segment lost 3 bases and the J segment 4 bases; nucleotides outside the gene matches: 9. The germline CDR1 and CDR2 sequences are SGHDT and YYEEEE. This CDR3 has 16 amino acids.

In its sample, this clone was seen a few times. This chain links TRBV28 with TRBJ1-1; perhaps TRBD1 as D (5 bases). The V end was cut by 7 bases, the J end by 4 bases, with 13 bases between. Germline CDR1 is MDHEN and CDR2 is SYDVKM. This CDR3 comprises 13 residues. Here the CDR3 DNA reads TGTGCCAGCAACTTGGTCCAGGGCACTGAAGCTTTCTTT. Its translation: CASNLVQGTEAFF.

The rearrangement uses TRBV5-6 and TRBJ2-2; no definite D call. V lost 6 bases, J lost 0 bases, and 15 bases lay in between. CDR3 length: 16 residues. Germline values: CDR1 SGHDT, CDR2 YYEEEE. Here the CDR3 reads CASTLLKSTNTGELFF. In nucleotides, the CDR3 is TGTGCCAGCACCCTCCTAAAGTCCACGAACACCGGGGAGCTGTTTTTT.

The chain carries TRBV7-7 and TRBJ2-1, with D possibly TRBD2 on 6 matching bases. Trimming shortened V by 10 bases and J by 3 bases, and 19 bases separated the two germline ends. Germline CDR1 SSHAT, CDR2 FNYEAQ (reference sequence). CDR3 length: 15 residues. The CDR3 protein is CATSRGTPGYNEQFF. The CDR3 DNA reads TGTGCCACCTCCCGGGGGACGCCCGGCTACAATGAGCAGTTCTTC.

Written as DNA, the CDR3 is TGTGCCAGCAGCCGCACTAGCGGGAGAACAGATACGCAGTATTTT. It is translated as CASSRTSGRTDTQYF. The chain carries TRBV7-2 and TRBJ2-3, with TRBD2 identical over 11 bases. Germline-derived CDR1 and CDR2 are SGHTA and FQGNSA. The CDR3 spans 15 residues. V lost 5 bases, J lost 3 bases, and 4 bases stayed unmatched.

The chain recombines TRBV6-1 with TRBJ1-5; 7 bases line up with TRBD1. With 5 bases clipped from V and 4 bases from J, the junction kept 2 bases outside the gene matches. Germline V gives CDR1 MNHNS, CDR2 SASEGT. This CDR3 has 13 amino acids. CDR3 nucleotide sequence: TGTGCCAGCAGTCGACAGGGTAATCAGCCCCAGCATTTT. Protein sequence: CASSRQGNQPQHF.

CDR3 sequence reads: CASSSKEAGEWYNEQFF. The CDR3 DNA is TGCGCCAGCAGCTCCAAGGAAGCGGGAGAGTGGTACAATGAGCAGTTCTTC. The chain employs TRBV5-1 and TRBJ2-1, with 8 nucleotides matching TRBD2. The V gene's germline CDR1 is SGHRS and CDR2 YFSETQ. This CDR3 contains 17 residues. J gave up 4 bases and V 3 bases, and 12 bases lay outside the gene matches.

This chain joins TRBV7-9 and TRBJ1-1; D is unclear. CDR3 length: 12 residues. V was cut by 3 bases and J by 6 bases, with 8 bases left in between. The V gene's germline CDR1 is SEHNR and CDR2 FQNEAQ (reference sequence). In DNA form, the CDR3 reads TGTGCCAGCAGCTTTTCACGGTCTGAAGCTTTCTTT. Its protein is CASSFSRSEAFF.

The chain has TRBV19 and TRBJ1-5; D not resolved. There are 15 residues in the CDR3. Per germline, CDR1 LNHDA and CDR2 SQIVND (reference sequence). Trimming removed 11 bases from V and 2 bases from J, with 19 bases in between. The CDR3 nucleotides read TGTGCCTCCTCGGCCGGGGATGGAGGCAATCAGCCCCAGCATTTT. Translating it yields CASSAGDGGNQPQHF.

The CDR3 here is CASSFRRGEQYF. As DNA, the CDR3 is TGTGCCAGCAGTTTCAGGAGGGGGGAGCAGTACTTC. The chain is built from TRBV27 and TRBJ2-7, with D possibly called TRBD1 or TRBD2 (6 bases each). The CDR3 spans 12 residues. Germline values: CDR1 MNHEY, CDR2 SMNVEV (reference sequence). Trimming cost V 3 bases and J 7 bases, with 10 bases left between them.

V usage is TRBV6-5 and J usage is TRBJ2-1; 11 bases align to TRBD2. Per the germline V gene, CDR1 is MNHEY and CDR2 is SVGAGI. V shed 5 bases, J shed 10 bases, and the junction held 7 bases outside the gene matches. The CDR3 runs 14 residues. CDR3 residues: CASSTRLAGREQFF. The CDR3 DNA is TGTGCCAGCAGTACCCGACTAGCGGGGAGGGAGCAGTTCTTC.

This chain connects TRBV5-4 to TRBJ1-2; D unclear. CDR3 length equals 14 residues. The germline V gene encodes CDR1 SGHNT and CDR2 YYREEE (reference sequence). Trimming removed 3 bases from V and 3 bases from J, with 12 bases in between. CDR3 protein: CASSSPNTDYGYTF. The CDR3 coding sequence is TGTGCCAGCAGCTCGCCGAACACTGACTATGGCTACACCTTC.

As concerns this clone: A junction boundary mismatches the germline segment, possibly from a read error. The chain carries TRBV11-2 and TRBJ2-2; D gene unclear. Germline values: CDR1 SGHAT, CDR2 FQNNGV. This CDR3 is 14 amino acids long. CDR3 residues: CASGLRQESGELFF. The CDR3, as DNA: TGTGCCAGCGGCTTACGGCAGGAGTCCGGGGAGCTGTTTTTT. The full variable domain, completed using reference TRBV11-2 and TRBJ2-2, is EAGVAQSPRYKIIEKRQSVAFWCNPISGHATLYWYQQILGQGPKLLIQFQNNGVVDDSQLPKDRFSAERLKGVDSTLKIQPAKLEDSAVYLCASGLRQESGELFFGEGSRLTVL.

V and J are TRBV27 and TRBJ2-5, with 8 nucleotides matching TRBD2. Matching the DNA end better, TRBJ2-7 makes the J call doubtful. This CDR3 has 14 residues. Looked up from germline, CDR1 is MNHEY and CDR2 is SMNVEV (reference sequence). This CDR3 reads CASSPGGGFYEQYF. The CDR3 nucleotides read TGTGCCAGCAGTCCCGGGGGGGGGTTCTACGAGCAGTACTTC.

The chain carries TRBV10-3 and TRBJ2-4; 9 bases are shared with TRBD2. CDR3 length equals 19 residues. Germline V gene lookup returns CDR1 ENHRY and CDR2 SYGVKD. The ends lost 11 bases at V and 0 bases at J; junction bases unmatched: 20. The CDR3 spells CADRRGGGMSGVAKNIQYF. CDR3 coding DNA: TGTGCCGACCGGCGGGGGGGTGGTATGAGCGGGGTAGCCAAAAACATTCAGTACTTC.

The rearrangement joins TRBV6-1 to TRBJ2-5, with 7 bases identical to TRBD1. With V trimmed by 0 bases and J by 4 bases, 2 bases remained unmatched. CDR3 length: 14 amino acids. The V gene's germline CDR1 is MNHNS and CDR2 SASEGT. CDR3 DNA: TGTGCCAGCAGTGAAGCAAGGGGGCGAGAGACCCAGTACTTC. It codes for CASSEARGRETQYF.

The chain uses TRBV18 and TRBJ2-1; D gene ambiguous. Germline CDR1 is KGHSH and CDR2 is LQKENI. The length of the CDR3 is 14 residues. Between the trimmed V and J ends, which lost 1 base and 1 base, there was a span of 5 bases. CDR3 in DNA: TGTGCCAGCTCACCACTTACTTCCTACAATGAGCAGTTCTTC. As protein: CASSPLTSYNEQFF.

The genes are TRBV7-9 and TRBJ2-1, with D perhaps being TRBD1 or TRBD2 (5 bases each). The CDR3 has 17 residues. V was pared by 3 bases and J by 5 bases, with 20 bases between. Germline V gene lookup returns CDR1 SEHNR and CDR2 FQNEAQ (reference sequence). CDR3 sequence (DNA): TGTGCCAGCAGCTTCGTAGTTGATAGGGACGGGAACAATGAGCAGTTCTTC. Protein sequence: CASSFVVDRDGNNEQFF.

V is TRBV2 and J is TRBJ2-2; D is unclear. V shed 2 bases and J shed 6 bases, with 10 bases lying between them. The CDR3 spans 14 residues. Germline assignment: CDR1 SNHLY and CDR2 FYNNEI. DNA for the CDR3: TGTGCCAGCAGTGAAATGTGGGTCCCCGGGGAGCTGTTTTTT. Protein: CASSEMWVPGELFF. Drawing the rest from reference TRBV2 and TRBJ2-2, the complete variable domain is EPEVTQTPSHQVTQMGQEVILRCVPISNHLYFYWYRQILGQKVEFLVSFYNNEISEKSEIFDDQFSVERPDGSNFTLKIRSTKLEDSAMYFCASSEMWVPGELFFGEGSRLTVL.

This chain links TRBV7-3 with TRBJ1-2; 7 bases match TRBD1. The germline CDR1 and CDR2 sequences are SGHTA and FQGTGA. V lost 2 bases to trimming and J lost 2 bases; unmatched junction nucleotides: 8. The CDR3 has 16 residues. In DNA, the CDR3 is TGTGCCAGCAGCTTAGGGTCGAGAGGGGGCAACTATGGCTACACCTTC. Residues: CASSLGSRGGNYGYTF. The whole variable domain, remainder taken from reference TRBV7-3 and TRBJ1-2, is GAGVSQTPSNKVTEKGKYVELRCDPISGHTALYWYRQSLGQGPEFLIYFQGTGAADDSGLPNDRFFAVRPEGSVSTLKIQRTERGDSAVYLCASSLGSRGGNYGYTFGSGTRLTVV.